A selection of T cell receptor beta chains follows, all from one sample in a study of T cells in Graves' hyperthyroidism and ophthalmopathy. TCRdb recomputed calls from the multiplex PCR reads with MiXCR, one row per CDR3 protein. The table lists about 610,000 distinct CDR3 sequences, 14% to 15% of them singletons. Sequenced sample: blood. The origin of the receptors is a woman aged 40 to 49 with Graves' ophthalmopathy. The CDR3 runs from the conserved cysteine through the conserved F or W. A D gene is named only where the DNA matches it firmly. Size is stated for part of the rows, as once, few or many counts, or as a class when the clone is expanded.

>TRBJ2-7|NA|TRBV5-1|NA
TGCGCCAGCAGCTTGGAACAGCAGGCGGGGGAGCAGTACTTC
CASSLEQQAGEQYF
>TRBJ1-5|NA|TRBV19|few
TGTGCCAGTAGTAGGGGATCCGGGCAGCCCCAGCATTTT
CASSRGSGQPQHF
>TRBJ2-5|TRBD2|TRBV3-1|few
TGTGCCAGCAGCCAAGAATCACTAGCGGGAGCCTGGCTCCAAGAGACCCAGTACTTC
CASSQESLAGAWLQETQYF
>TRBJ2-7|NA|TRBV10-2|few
TGCGCCAGCACACCCCCGGGGCTCCTCTCGGAGCAGTACTTC
CASTPPGLLSEQYF
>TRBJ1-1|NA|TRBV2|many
TGTGCCACGGTACTAGAGGAAAACACTGAAGCTTTCTTT
CATVLEENTEAFF
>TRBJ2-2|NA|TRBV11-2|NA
TGTGCCAGCAGCTCCAGCGGGGGACAGCTTGGCACCGGGGAGCTGTTTTTT
CASSSSGGQLGTGELFF
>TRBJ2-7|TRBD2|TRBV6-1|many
TGTGCCAGCACCCCCTCTTGGGGCGGGAGTTTTTCCGAGCAGTACTTC
CASTPSWGGSFSEQYF
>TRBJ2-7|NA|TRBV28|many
TGTGCCAGCAGCTTAGGATCGGGACCGCGCGGCGAGCAGTACTTC
CASSLGSGPRGEQYF
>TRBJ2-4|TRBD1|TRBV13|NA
TGTGCCAGCAGCGACCAGGGGGCAGCCAAAAACATTCAGTACTTC
CASSDQGAAKNIQYF
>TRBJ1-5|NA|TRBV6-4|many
TGTGCCAGCAGTGACCAGGGTCCTAACCCCTTCACCAATCAGCCCCAGCATTTT
CASSDQGPNPFTNQPQHF
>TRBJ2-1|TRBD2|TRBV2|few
TGTGCCAGCAGTGGCTCCCAACTAGCGGGAGATGACTATGAGCAGTTCTTC
CASSGSQLAGDDYEQFF
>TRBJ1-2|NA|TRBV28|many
TGTGCCAGCAGCTCTGAATGGGGAGGGGAAGACGGCTACACCTTC
CASSSEWGGEDGYTF
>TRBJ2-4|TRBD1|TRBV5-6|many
TGTGCCAGCAGCGTGGGGACAGGGCTAGCCAAAAACATTCAGTACTTC
CASSVGTGLAKNIQYF
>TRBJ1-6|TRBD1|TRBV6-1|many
TGTGCCAGCAGTGAATTCATGACAGGGACAGCCTCACCCCTCCACTTT
CASSEFMTGTASPLHF
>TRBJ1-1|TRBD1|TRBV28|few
TGTGCCAGCAGTTTAAAGTGGGACAGGGAGGGGGACCCAACTGAAGCTTTCTTT
CASSLKWDREGDPTEAFF
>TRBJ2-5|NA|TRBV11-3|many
TGTGCCAGCAGCTTTTTTGGGGGGGCCCAAGAGACCCAGTACTTC
CASSFFGGAQETQYF
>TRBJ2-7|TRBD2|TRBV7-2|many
TGTGCCAGCAGCACCCCGGGACTAGGGAACGAGCAGTACTTC
CASSTPGLGNEQYF
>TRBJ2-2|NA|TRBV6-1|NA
TGTGCCAGCGCCCGGGGCAGGGCGAACACCGGGGAGCTGTTTTTT
CASARGRANTGELFF
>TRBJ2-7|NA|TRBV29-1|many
TGCAGCGTTGGGGGAGGCTACGAGCAGTACTTC
CSVGGGYEQYF
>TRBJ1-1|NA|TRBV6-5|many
TGTGCCAGCGCGATTATGGGGACTGAAGCTTTCTTT
CASAIMGTEAFF
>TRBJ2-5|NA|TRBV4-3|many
TGCGCCAGCAGCCAAGACACAGGGTTTGGGGAGACCCAGTACTTC
CASSQDTGFGETQYF
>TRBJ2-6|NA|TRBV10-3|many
TGTGCCACAACAGGGGAGGCTGGGGCCAACGTCCTGACTTTC
CATTGEAGANVLTF
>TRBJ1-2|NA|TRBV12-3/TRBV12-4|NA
TGTGCCAGCAGTAACAGGGCCTTGGGAGGCTACACCTTC
CASSNRALGGYTF
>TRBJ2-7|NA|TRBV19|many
TGTGCCAGTAGTATAACATGGGGGAACGAGCAGTACTTC
CASSITWGNEQYF
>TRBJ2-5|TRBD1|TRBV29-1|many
TGCAGCGTTGTCCCCAGGAACAGGGGGCAGGGGGAGACCCAGTACTTC
CSVVPRNRGQGETQYF
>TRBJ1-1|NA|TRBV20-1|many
TGCAGTGCTCCCCCCTGGGGGTATAGGAACACTGAAGCTTTCTTT
CSAPPWGYRNTEAFF
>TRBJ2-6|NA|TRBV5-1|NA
TGCGCCAGCAGATTGGGCCTCAGGGCCAACGTCCTGACTTTC
CASRLGLRANVLTF
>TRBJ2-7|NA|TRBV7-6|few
TGTGCCAGCAGCTCCCACAATGGGGCGCCGAACGAGCAGTACTTC
CASSSHNGAPNEQYF
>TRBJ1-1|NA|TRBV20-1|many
TGCAGTGCTAGAGAGGCGAACACTGAAGCTTTCTTT
CSAREANTEAFF
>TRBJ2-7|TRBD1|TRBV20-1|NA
TGCAGTGCTACCCGGGACAGAATATACGAGCAGTACTTC
CSATRDRIYEQYF
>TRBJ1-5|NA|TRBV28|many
TGTGCCAGCAGTTTAGATCAGCCCCAGCATTTT
CASSLDQPQHF
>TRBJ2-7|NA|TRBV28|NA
TGTGCCGGCAGTTTAGCCCGTACCTACGAGCAGTACTTC
CAGSLARTYEQYF
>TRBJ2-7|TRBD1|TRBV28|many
TGTGCCAGCAGTTTAGGGGACAGCAACTACGAGCAGTACTTC
CASSLGDSNYEQYF
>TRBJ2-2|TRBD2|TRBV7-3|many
TGTGCCAGCAGCTCACTAGCGGGAGCAACCGGGGAGCTGTTTTTT
CASSSLAGATGELFF
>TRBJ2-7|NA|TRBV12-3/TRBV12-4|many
TGTGCCAGCAGTACGCCGGGACACGACAGGCAGTACTTC
CASSTPGHDRQYF
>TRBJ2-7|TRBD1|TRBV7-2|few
TGTGCCAGCAGCGTCTACCGGGACAGCTACGAGCAGTACTTC
CASSVYRDSYEQYF
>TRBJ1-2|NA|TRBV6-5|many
TGTGCCAGCAGGGGGGCTAGAGTCTATGGCTACACCTTC
CASRGARVYGYTF
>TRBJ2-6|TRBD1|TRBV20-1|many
TGCAGTGTAAGGGGGCCCGAGGCCAACGTCCTGACTTTC
CSVRGPEANVLTF
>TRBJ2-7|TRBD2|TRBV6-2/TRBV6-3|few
TGTGCCAGCAGTTACTCCGGGAGGATCTACGAGCAATACTTC
CASSYSGRIYEQYF
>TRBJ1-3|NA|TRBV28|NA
TGTGCCAGCAGTGTAGATTTAAGCTCTGGAAACACCATATATTTT
CASSVDLSSGNTIYF
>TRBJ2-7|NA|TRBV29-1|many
TGCAGCGTTGAATTGGGCAGGCCCTACGAGCAGTACTTC
CSVELGRPYEQYF
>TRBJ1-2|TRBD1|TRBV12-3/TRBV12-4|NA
TGTGCCAGCAGTTTACTAACAGGGGGCACCTATGGAGGCTACACCTTC
CASSLLTGGTYGGYTF
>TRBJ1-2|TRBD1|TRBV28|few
TGTGCCAGCAGGAAGGGACAGGGAGACGGCTACACCTTC
CASRKGQGDGYTF
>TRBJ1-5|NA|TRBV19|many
TGTGCCAGTAGCATCCTCTGGGGTCGCAATCAGCCCCAGCATTTT
CASSILWGRNQPQHF
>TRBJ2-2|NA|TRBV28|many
TGTGCCAGCAGTCGACTAGGGAACACCGGGGAGCTGTTTTTT
CASSRLGNTGELFF
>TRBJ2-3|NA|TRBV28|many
TGTGCCAGCAGTAGGAGAGGAGATACGCAGTATTTT
CASSRRGDTQYF
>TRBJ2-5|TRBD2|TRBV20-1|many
TGCGGTGGACTAGCGGGAGGACGGGAGACCCAGTACTTC
CGGLAGGRETQYF
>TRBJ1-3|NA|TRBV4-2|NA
TGTGCCAGCAGTCCCCCCATGGGGCCCAGCTCTGGAAACACCATATATTTT
CASSPPMGPSSGNTIYF
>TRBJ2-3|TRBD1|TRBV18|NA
TGTGCCAGCTCACCTGCGACAGGGCTCACAGATACGCAGTATTTT
CASSPATGLTDTQYF
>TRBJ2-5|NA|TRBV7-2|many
TGTGCCAGCAGCTCTTCCGGGCAGCCACAAGAGACCCAGTACTTC
CASSSSGQPQETQYF
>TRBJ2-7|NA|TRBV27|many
TGTGCCAGCAGTTTAGAAGGTCGGGGTCTCTCCTCCTACGAGCAGTACTTC
CASSLEGRGLSSYEQYF
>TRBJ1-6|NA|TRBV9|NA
TGTGCCAGCAGCGTAGACGACACGCCGAGGGATTCACCCCTCCACTTT
CASSVDDTPRDSPLHF
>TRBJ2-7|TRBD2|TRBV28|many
TGTGCCAGCAGTCCGCTCGGACTAGCGAGCTCCTACGAGCAGTACTTC
CASSPLGLASSYEQYF
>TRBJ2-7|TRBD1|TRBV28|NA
TGTGCCAGCAGTTGGGGGACAGGGGGCGACGAGCAGTACTTC
CASSWGTGGDEQYF
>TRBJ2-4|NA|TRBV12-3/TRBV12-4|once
TGTGCCAGCAGTACCCGGGACATTCAGTACTTC
CASSTRDIQYF
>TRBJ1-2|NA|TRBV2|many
TGTGCCAGCAGTGAAGTCGACAGCTCTTATGGCTACACCTTC
CASSEVDSSYGYTF
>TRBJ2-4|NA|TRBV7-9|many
TGTGCCAGCAGCTTCAGTCAGGGTAAAAACATTCAGTACTTC
CASSFSQGKNIQYF
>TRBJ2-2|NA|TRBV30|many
TGTGCCTGGAGTGGGGGGACGGTGAACACCGGGGAGCTGTTTTTT
CAWSGGTVNTGELFF
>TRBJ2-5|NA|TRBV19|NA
TGTGCCAGTAGGTACAGGCCCCAAGAGACCCAGTACTTC
CASRYRPQETQYF
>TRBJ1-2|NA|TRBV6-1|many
TGTGCCAGCAGGAGCGACGCTAACTATGGCTACACCTTC
CASRSDANYGYTF